These T cell receptor beta chains were read from a single sample in a study of OX40 agonist ivuxolimab in advanced cancers. Generated by immunoSEQ multiplex PCR, the TCRdb table keeps only in-frame clones and is missing some. The table lists 20,000 to 25,000 clones, over 75% of them singletons. The sequenced sample was CD4+ or CD8+ T cells sorted from blood, obtained in a trial of the OX40 agonist ivuxolimab. These receptors all come from an adult with an advanced solid tumor such as melanoma, head and neck, liver or kidney cancer. Both conserved end residues are part of each CDR3. Fields, in order: J gene, V gene, clone size, CDR3 length, D gene, CDR3 DNA, CDR3 protein. A D gene is named only where the DNA matches it firmly. Rows may omit the clone size; those that give it use once, few, many or a size class.

j_gene: TRBJ2-7; v_gene: TRBV2; abundance: -; len: 12; d_gene: -; CDR3nt: TGTGCCAGCACCCAGAGGCGCTGGGAGCAGTACTTC; CDR3aa: CASTQRRWEQYF
j_gene: TRBJ2-1; v_gene: TRBV5-1; abundance: -; len: 18; d_gene: -; CDR3nt: TGCGCCAGCAGCTTGATCTATTCGGACTACCTGAGTTACAATGAGCAGTTCTTC; CDR3aa: CASSLIYSDYLSYNEQFF
j_gene: TRBJ2-7; v_gene: TRBV5-5; abundance: once; len: 16; d_gene: -; CDR3nt: TGTGCCAGCAGGCGTCGGTTTGTTGCACCAACCTACGAGCAGTACTTC; CDR3aa: CASRRRFVAPTYEQYF
j_gene: TRBJ2-1; v_gene: TRBV4-1; abundance: -; len: 17; d_gene: TRBD2; CDR3nt: TGCGCCAGCAGCCAAGTCACTAGCGGGAGTTCCTACAATGAGCAGTTCTTC; CDR3aa: CASSQVTSGSSYNEQFF
j_gene: TRBJ2-1; v_gene: TRBV9; abundance: -; len: 16; d_gene: TRBD2; CDR3nt: TGTGCCAGCAGCGTAGGACTAGCGGGTACCTACAATGAGCAGTTCTTC; CDR3aa: CASSVGLAGTYNEQFF
j_gene: TRBJ1-1; v_gene: TRBV9; abundance: -; len: 15; d_gene: -; CDR3nt: TGTGCCAGCAGCGTAGGTAGTGGACCTAACACTGAAGCTTTCTTT; CDR3aa: CASSVGSGPNTEAFF
j_gene: TRBJ1-1; v_gene: TRBV28; abundance: -; len: 14; d_gene: -; CDR3nt: TGTGCCAGCAGTTCCCCACGAATGAACACTGAAGCTTTCTTT; CDR3aa: CASSSPRMNTEAFF
j_gene: TRBJ2-7; v_gene: TRBV14; abundance: -; len: 17; d_gene: TRBD1; CDR3nt: TGTGCCAGCAGCCAAGACGAAAGAAGACAGGGGGCCTACGAGCAGTACTTC; CDR3aa: CASSQDERRQGAYEQYF
j_gene: TRBJ2-7; v_gene: TRBV30; abundance: -; len: 16; d_gene: TRBD1; CDR3nt: TGTGCCTGGAGTGAAGCTGACGGACAGGGGGCTTACGAGCAGTACTTC; CDR3aa: CAWSEADGQGAYEQYF
j_gene: TRBJ2-7; v_gene: TRBV6-6; abundance: -; len: 14; d_gene: TRBD2; CDR3nt: TGTGCCAGCAGTTACACTAGCGGGGCCCTCGAGCAGTACTTC; CDR3aa: CASSYTSGALEQYF
j_gene: TRBJ2-7; v_gene: TRBV6-6; abundance: -; len: 13; d_gene: -; CDR3nt: TGTGCCAGCAGTTACCGACAGGTTTACGAGCAGTACTTC; CDR3aa: CASSYRQVYEQYF
j_gene: TRBJ1-1; v_gene: TRBV7-2; abundance: -; len: 14; d_gene: -; CDR3nt: TGTGCCAGCAGCTTAGCGTTGCGGAACACTGAAGCTTTCTTT; CDR3aa: CASSLALRNTEAFF
j_gene: TRBJ2-3; v_gene: TRBV28; abundance: -; len: 15; d_gene: TRBD1; CDR3nt: TGTGCCAGCAGAAGGGGGACAGGGGCCTTAGATACGCAGTATTTT; CDR3aa: CASRRGTGALDTQYF
j_gene: TRBJ2-7; v_gene: TRBV18; abundance: -; len: 13; d_gene: -; CDR3nt: TGTGCCAGCTCCTCTAGGGGATTCTACGAGCAGTACTTC; CDR3aa: CASSSRGFYEQYF
j_gene: TRBJ1-1; v_gene: TRBV2; abundance: -; len: 15; d_gene: TRBD1; CDR3nt: TGTGCCAGCAGTGACCCCGGACAGGGGAACACTGAAGCTTTCTTT; CDR3aa: CASSDPGQGNTEAFF
j_gene: TRBJ2-3; v_gene: TRBV15; abundance: -; len: 15; d_gene: -; CDR3nt: TGTGCCACCAGCACCGGACAGATTAAGACAGATACGCAGTATTTT; CDR3aa: CATSTGQIKTDTQYF
j_gene: TRBJ2-3; v_gene: TRBV30; abundance: -; len: 14; d_gene: -; CDR3nt: TGTGCCTGGAGTACAGGGTGGGGCACAGATACGCAGTATTTT; CDR3aa: CAWSTGWGTDTQYF
j_gene: TRBJ2-2; v_gene: TRBV5-1; abundance: -; len: 16; d_gene: -; CDR3nt: TGCGCCAGCAGCTTGGGGACAGCCCTTAGGACCGGGGAGCTGTTTTTT; CDR3aa: CASSLGTALRTGELFF
j_gene: TRBJ2-1; v_gene: TRBV10-3; abundance: -; len: 13; d_gene: -; CDR3nt: TGTGCCATCAGCCCTTTAGAGTCCGAAATGCAGTTCTTC; CDR3aa: CAISPLESEMQFF
j_gene: TRBJ1-1; v_gene: TRBV19; abundance: -; len: 15; d_gene: -; CDR3nt: TGTGCCAGTAGTATCCCTCGTGTGGTGAACACTGAAGCTTTCTTT; CDR3aa: CASSIPRVVNTEAFF
j_gene: TRBJ1-1; v_gene: TRBV6-5; abundance: once; len: 13; d_gene: TRBD1; CDR3nt: TGTGCCAGCAGGGGACAGATGAACACTGAAGCTTTCTTT; CDR3aa: CASRGQMNTEAFF
j_gene: TRBJ1-1; v_gene: TRBV13; abundance: -; len: 14; d_gene: -; CDR3nt: TGTGCCAGCAGCTTAGAGGGGGACGGCAATGAAGCTTTCTTT; CDR3aa: CASSLEGDGNEAFF
j_gene: TRBJ1-1; v_gene: TRBV13; abundance: -; len: 15; d_gene: -; CDR3nt: TGTGCCAGCAGCCCAGGTAGCGACGGGTACACTGAAGCTTTCTTT; CDR3aa: CASSPGSDGYTEAFF
j_gene: TRBJ2-7; v_gene: TRBV7-2; abundance: -; len: 14; d_gene: -; CDR3nt: TGTGCCAGCAGCCTAGGGGGGGAGTACTACGAGCAGTACTTC; CDR3aa: CASSLGGEYYEQYF
j_gene: TRBJ2-3; v_gene: TRBV30; abundance: -; len: 15; d_gene: TRBD1; CDR3nt: TGTGCCTGGAGTCCCGGGACAGGGGGCACAGATACGCAGTATTTT; CDR3aa: CAWSPGTGGTDTQYF
j_gene: TRBJ1-5; v_gene: TRBV6-5; abundance: -; len: 14; d_gene: -; CDR3nt: TGTGCCAGCAGCCTTAACCGGGGCAATCAGCCCCAGCATTTT; CDR3aa: CASSLNRGNQPQHF
j_gene: TRBJ2-7; v_gene: TRBV7-9; abundance: -; len: 13; d_gene: -; CDR3nt: TGTGCCAGCAGCTTAGACCTGACCTACGAGCAGTACTTC; CDR3aa: CASSLDLTYEQYF
j_gene: TRBJ1-4; v_gene: TRBV5-8; abundance: -; len: 17; d_gene: -; CDR3nt: TGTGCCAGCAGCTTGGGACAGCGCGAGACTAATTCTGAAAAACTGTTTTTT; CDR3aa: CASSLGQRETNSEKLFF
j_gene: TRBJ2-7; v_gene: TRBV5-5; abundance: -; len: 17; d_gene: TRBD1; CDR3nt: TGTGCCAGCAGCTTGGATGAATGGGGACAGGGGTATTACGAGCAGTACTTC; CDR3aa: CASSLDEWGQGYYEQYF
j_gene: TRBJ2-1; v_gene: TRBV5-6; abundance: -; len: 17; d_gene: TRBD2; CDR3nt: TGTGCCAGCAGCTTGGGTTCTAGCGGAGGGACCTACAATGAGCAGTTCTTC; CDR3aa: CASSLGSSGGTYNEQFF
j_gene: TRBJ2-7; v_gene: TRBV7-6; abundance: -; len: 20; d_gene: TRBD2; CDR3nt: TGTGCCAGCAGCTTAGACGGGGGGCTAGCGGGAGTCGGAAGGGCCTACGAGCAGTACTTC; CDR3aa: CASSLDGGLAGVGRAYEQYF
j_gene: TRBJ1-2; v_gene: TRBV13; abundance: -; len: 17; d_gene: -; CDR3nt: TGTGCCAGCAGCCAGGAGGGCGGAGGGCGTCCTAACTATGGCTACACCTTC; CDR3aa: CASSQEGGGRPNYGYTF
j_gene: TRBJ1-5; v_gene: TRBV19; abundance: few; len: 17; d_gene: -; CDR3nt: TGTGCCAGTAGTATGGGTAGGGGACGGTATAGCAATCAGCCCCAGCATTTT; CDR3aa: CASSMGRGRYSNQPQHF
j_gene: TRBJ2-3; v_gene: TRBV2; abundance: -; len: 14; d_gene: TRBD2; CDR3nt: TGTGCCAGCAGAGGCAGCGGGAGGGCACATACGCAGTATTTT; CDR3aa: CASRGSGRAHTQYF
j_gene: TRBJ2-7; v_gene: TRBV7-2; abundance: once; len: 15; d_gene: TRBD1; CDR3nt: TGTGCCAGCAGCTTGACAGGGACGCTTAGCCGCGAGCAGTACTTC; CDR3aa: CASSLTGTLSREQYF
j_gene: TRBJ2-3; v_gene: TRBV27; abundance: -; len: 15; d_gene: TRBD2; CDR3nt: TGTGCCAGCAGTCCGGACGGACTAGTCACAGATACGCAGTATTTT; CDR3aa: CASSPDGLVTDTQYF
j_gene: TRBJ1-2; v_gene: TRBV19; abundance: -; len: 17; d_gene: TRBD1; CDR3nt: TGTGCCAGTAGTATAGATCTAATTGGGACAGGTTTCTATGGCTACACCTTC; CDR3aa: CASSIDLIGTGFYGYTF
j_gene: TRBJ2-7; v_gene: TRBV11-3; abundance: -; len: 14; d_gene: TRBD1; CDR3nt: TGTGCCGGCAGCGCCCGACAGGGGGCCAGCGAGCAGTACTTC; CDR3aa: CAGSARQGASEQYF
j_gene: TRBJ1-1; v_gene: TRBV5-6; abundance: -; len: 14; d_gene: -; CDR3nt: TGTGCCAGCAGCTTGGGAGGGTCCCGCACTGAAGCTTTCTTT; CDR3aa: CASSLGGSRTEAFF
j_gene: TRBJ2-7; v_gene: TRBV4-1; abundance: -; len: 16; d_gene: -; CDR3nt: TGCGCCAGCAGCCAAGATCCGACCTACAGCTACTACGAGCAGTACTTC; CDR3aa: CASSQDPTYSYYEQYF
j_gene: TRBJ2-7; v_gene: TRBV29-1; abundance: -; len: 14; d_gene: -; CDR3nt: TGCAGCGTTGAAGGGGTCGGGGGGCCCTACGAGCAGTACTTC; CDR3aa: CSVEGVGGPYEQYF
j_gene: TRBJ2-5; v_gene: TRBV10-3; abundance: once; len: 13; d_gene: -; CDR3nt: TGTGCCATCAGTGAACAGAGGAGAGAGACCCAGTACTTC; CDR3aa: CAISEQRRETQYF
j_gene: TRBJ1-5; v_gene: TRBV27; abundance: -; len: 13; d_gene: TRBD1; CDR3nt: TGTGCCAGCTCCAGGGGGCGCACTCAGCCCCAGCATTTT; CDR3aa: CASSRGRTQPQHF
j_gene: TRBJ2-2; v_gene: TRBV7-9; abundance: -; len: 16; d_gene: TRBD2; CDR3nt: TGTGCCAGCAGCTCGAGACTAGCGGAGATCACCGGGGAGCTGTTTTTT; CDR3aa: CASSSRLAEITGELFF
j_gene: TRBJ2-3; v_gene: TRBV5-4; abundance: -; len: 16; d_gene: TRBD1; CDR3nt: TGTGCCAGCAGGCGTGGGACAGGGGGACAAGCAGATACGCAGTATTTT; CDR3aa: CASRRGTGGQADTQYF
j_gene: TRBJ2-7; v_gene: TRBV7-8; abundance: -; len: 14; d_gene: TRBD1; CDR3nt: TGTGCCAGCAGCTTCAGGGGGTCAACGGACGAGCAGTACTTC; CDR3aa: CASSFRGSTDEQYF
j_gene: TRBJ2-7; v_gene: TRBV9; abundance: -; len: 13; d_gene: -; CDR3nt: TGTGCCAGCAGCGTAAGCGGCTCCTACGAGCAGTACTTC; CDR3aa: CASSVSGSYEQYF
j_gene: TRBJ1-2; v_gene: TRBV7-9; abundance: -; len: 17; d_gene: TRBD1; CDR3nt: TGTGCCAGCAGCTTAGCGCCCGGGGACAGGGAGGGTCATGGCTACACCTTC; CDR3aa: CASSLAPGDREGHGYTF
j_gene: TRBJ2-5; v_gene: TRBV7-8; abundance: -; len: 17; d_gene: TRBD2; CDR3nt: TGTGCCAGCAGGAGAGTAGCGGGATGGGGGATTCAAGAGACCCAGTACTTC; CDR3aa: CASRRVAGWGIQETQYF
j_gene: TRBJ2-7; v_gene: TRBV2; abundance: -; len: 13; d_gene: -; CDR3nt: TGTGCCAGCAGTACAGGGAGCTCCTACGAGCAGTACTTC; CDR3aa: CASSTGSSYEQYF
j_gene: TRBJ1-1; v_gene: TRBV5-6; abundance: -; len: 15; d_gene: -; CDR3nt: TGTGCCAGCTCACCCACTCGACAGCTGAACACTGAAGCTTTCTTT; CDR3aa: CASSPTRQLNTEAFF
j_gene: TRBJ1-1; v_gene: TRBV7-2; abundance: -; len: 14; d_gene: -; CDR3nt: TGTGCCAGCAGCTTAGGGTGGGGGGGCACTGAAGCTTTCTTT; CDR3aa: CASSLGWGGTEAFF
j_gene: TRBJ2-3; v_gene: TRBV11-2; abundance: -; len: 15; d_gene: -; CDR3nt: TGTGCCAGCAGCTTAGTCGCCGCCGGCACAGATACGCAGTATTTT; CDR3aa: CASSLVAAGTDTQYF
j_gene: TRBJ2-7; v_gene: TRBV9; abundance: -; len: 14; d_gene: -; CDR3nt: TGTGCCAGCAGCGTAGTACCAGACGGGTACGAGCAGTACTTC; CDR3aa: CASSVVPDGYEQYF
j_gene: TRBJ2-7; v_gene: TRBV2; abundance: -; len: 15; d_gene: -; CDR3nt: TGTGCCAGCAGGCCTGGGGCGGGGAGCTCCTACGAGCAGTACTTC; CDR3aa: CASRPGAGSSYEQYF
j_gene: TRBJ2-3; v_gene: TRBV27; abundance: -; len: 17; d_gene: TRBD2; CDR3nt: TGTGCCAGCAGTTCACCCTATACCGCGGGAGTGACAGATACGCAGTATTTT; CDR3aa: CASSSPYTAGVTDTQYF
j_gene: TRBJ2-1; v_gene: TRBV9; abundance: -; len: 13; d_gene: -; CDR3nt: TGTGCCAGCAGCTTCTTGAGGAACAATGAGCAGTTCTTC; CDR3aa: CASSFLRNNEQFF